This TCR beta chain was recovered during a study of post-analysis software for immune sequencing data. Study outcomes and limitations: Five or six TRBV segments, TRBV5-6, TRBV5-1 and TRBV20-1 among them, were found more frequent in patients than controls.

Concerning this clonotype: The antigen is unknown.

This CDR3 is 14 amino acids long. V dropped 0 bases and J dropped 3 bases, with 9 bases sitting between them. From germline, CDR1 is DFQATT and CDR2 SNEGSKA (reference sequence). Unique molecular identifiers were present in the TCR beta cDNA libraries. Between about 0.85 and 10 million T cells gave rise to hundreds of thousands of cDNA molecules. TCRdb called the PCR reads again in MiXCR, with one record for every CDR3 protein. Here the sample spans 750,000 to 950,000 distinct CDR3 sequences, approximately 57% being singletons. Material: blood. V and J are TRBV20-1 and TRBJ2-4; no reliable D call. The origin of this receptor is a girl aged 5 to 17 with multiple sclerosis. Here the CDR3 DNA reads TGCAGTGCTAGAGATAGGGTTGGCAAAAACATTCAGTACTTC. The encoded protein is CSARDRVGKNIQYF.